The 11 T cell receptor beta chains in this list originate from one sample, sequenced in a study of shared clonotypes between healthy human individuals. Measured with immunoSEQ multiplex PCR; TCRdb has only the in-frame clones, and not every one. Of under 600,000 clones in the sample, around 79% were seen once. Sequenced material: PBMCs. These receptors originate from a woman aged 35 to 49 in good health. Some clones in this sample may be carry-over from other donors' samples.

To note about this clone: The junction shows a germline mismatch at one end, possibly a read error. The CDR3 DNA is TGTGCCGGCAGCCACTCGAGGCGACGCCGAGGACAGGGTGGCACTGAAGCTTTCTTT. It yields the protein CAGSHSRRRRGQGGTEAFF. The chain is built from TRBV4-2 and TRBJ1-1; 8 bases fit TRBD1. CDR3 length equals 19 residues. The germline V gene encodes CDR1 LGHNA and CDR2 YNFKEQ.

The rearrangement joins TRBV5-6 to TRBJ2-3; tentatively, D is TRBD1 or TRBD2 (6 bases each). The ends were cut back, 3 bases at V and 0 bases at J, with 11 bases in the middle. Germline CDR1 reads SGHDT; CDR2 reads YYEEEE. CDR3 length equals 15 residues. CDR3 coding DNA: TGTGCCAGCAGCTCGGGGGCCCCTAGCACAGATACGCAGTATTTT. This sequence encodes CASSSGAPSTDTQYF. The full variable domain, its missing parts supplied by reference TRBV5-6 and TRBJ2-3, is DAGVTQSPTHLIKTRGQQVTLRCSPKSGHDTVSWYQQALGQGPQFIFQYYEEEERQRGNFPDRFSGHQFPNYSSELNVNALLLGDSALYLCASSSGAPSTDTQYFGPGTRLTVL.

This clone was counted a single time. This chain joins TRBV11-2 and TRBJ2-5, with TRBD2 identical over 10 bases. Germline CDR1 and CDR2: SGHAT and FQNNGV. Trimming at V came to 2 bases and at J to 5 bases, leaving 8 bases not matched to a gene. There are 16 residues in the CDR3. The CDR3 DNA is TGTGCCAGCAGCTTAACAGCGGGAGGGTTTCGGGAGACCCAGTACTTC. Translated, it gives CASSLTAGGFRETQYF.

The V call is TRBV5-6, the J call TRBJ1-1; 12 positions match TRBD1. Looked up from germline, CDR1 is SGHDT and CDR2 is YYEEEE. This CDR3 contains 19 residues. V shed 2 bases and J 4 bases; nucleotides not matched to a gene: 15. Here the CDR3 reads CASSLLGSGTGGLGTEAFF. CDR3 nucleotide sequence: TGTGCCAGCAGCTTATTAGGCTCCGGGACAGGGGGCTTGGGCACTGAAGCTTTCTTT.

The CDR3: CASSLGRERPSNQPQHF. The DNA of the CDR3 is TGTGCCAGCAGCTTGGGCAGGGAGAGACCAAGCAATCAGCCCCAGCATTTT. The chain is built from TRBV4-2 and TRBJ1-5; maybe TRBD1 (5 bases). The CDR3 runs to 17 residues. Trimming stripped 5 bases from V and 1 base from J, with 18 bases between. Germline CDR1 reads LGHNA; CDR2 reads YNFKEQ.

This clone was detected only once. This chain connects TRBV5-1 to TRBJ2-1, with 9 nucleotides matching TRBD1. The V segment lost 4 bases and the J segment 7 bases; nucleotides outside the gene matches: 12. This CDR3 contains 16 residues. Germline CDR1 and CDR2: SGHRS and YFSETQ. CDR3 DNA sequence: TGCGCCAGCAGCCATCCGGGACAGGGTGTGAGGAATGAGCAGTTCTTC. Translated, it gives CASSHPGQGVRNEQFF. Combining the CDR3 with reference TRBV5-1 and TRBJ2-1 gives the whole variable domain KAGVTQTPRYLIKTRGQQVTLSCSPISGHRSVSWYQQTPGQGLQFLFEYFSETQRNKGNFPGRFSGRQFSNSRSEMNVSTLELGDSALYLCASSHPGQGVRNEQFFGPGTRLTVL.

This chain uses TRBV5-8 with TRBJ1-5; D perhaps matches TRBD1 (6 bases). The germline V and J ends were trimmed by 4 bases and 4 bases, with 15 bases remaining between them. Germline V gives CDR1 SGHTS, CDR2 YDEGEE. The length of the CDR3 is 15 residues. The CDR3 DNA reads TGTGCCAGCAGCCCCGACCTGGGGGCAAATCAGCCCCAGCATTTT. Translating gives CASSPDLGANQPQHF.

The rearrangement joins TRBV6-1 to TRBJ1-1; 8 bases are a match to TRBD1. The CDR3 spans 15 residues. The germline gives CDR1 MNHNS, CDR2 SASEGT. V was clipped by 5 bases and J by 4 bases; unmatched bases: 9. DNA for the CDR3: TGTGCCAGCAGTCCAGGGGGCGTTCGGTTCACTGAAGCTTTCTTT. Translating gives CASSPGGVRFTEAFF.

The genes are TRBV2 and TRBJ1-5; 7 bases line up with TRBD1. The CDR3 runs 15 residues. Germline V gene data show CDR1 as SNHLY and CDR2 as FYNNEI. Trimming at V came to 2 bases and at J to 1 base, leaving 2 bases not matched to a gene. CDR3 coding DNA: TGTGCCAGCAGTGAACAGGGGGGAAGCAATCAGCCCCAGCATTTT. Protein: CASSEQGGSNQPQHF.

This clone was seen only once. This chain links TRBV5-1 with TRBJ2-2, with 8 bases matching TRBD2. Germline V gene data show CDR1 as SGHRS and CDR2 as YFSETQ. The CDR3 contains 16 residues. V was pared by 0 bases and J by 4 bases, with 5 bases of the junction left unmatched. CDR3 amino acids: CASSLDPAGVTGELFF. The CDR3 coding sequence is TGCGCCAGCAGCTTGGATCCAGCGGGAGTCACCGGGGAGCTGTTTTTT.

This rearrangement joins TRBV27 to TRBJ2-7; D might be TRBD1 or TRBD2, each matching 6 bases. The germline V gene has CDR1 MNHEY and CDR2 SMNVEV (reference sequence). CDR3 length equals 16 residues. The V and J ends lost 7 bases and 0 bases respectively, with 19 bases between them. CDR3 sequence (DNA): TGTGCCAGCACTAGGAGGGGGGACGGGGGCTCCTACGAGCAGTACTTC. It codes for CASTRRGDGGSYEQYF.